This TCR beta chain was profiled in a study of brain T cells in children with intractable seizures. Clones were read by immunoSEQ multiplex PCR, and TCRdb kept only the in-frame ones, dropping some. The repertoire consists of a few hundred thousand clones, with roughly 93% occurring once and the leading ten covering approximately 5%. Notes on the study in general: Viral specificity was inferred only from CDR3 similarity; HCMV serostatus was unknown.

The CDR3 has 11 residues. The germline V and J ends were trimmed by 5 bases and 3 bases, with 3 bases remaining between them. CDR1 is SGHTA, CDR2 FQGNSA, per germline. As to this clone: Antigen: not known.

Time point noted: blood from clinic visit 5 months post-surgery; TSC patient then seizure free. Surgery cases with the highest brain T cell transcript signatures were chosen for sequencing. At least one anti-epileptic drug was given before surgery. This receptor was identified in a boy younger than two with tuberous sclerosis and intractable seizures. This chain links TRBV7-2 with TRBJ2-3; D ambiguous. The specimen comprised peripheral blood, sampled about 5 months after surgery. The CDR3 protein is CASSLTDTQYF. In nucleotides, the CDR3 is TGTGCCAGCAGCCTAACAGATACGCAGTATTTT.